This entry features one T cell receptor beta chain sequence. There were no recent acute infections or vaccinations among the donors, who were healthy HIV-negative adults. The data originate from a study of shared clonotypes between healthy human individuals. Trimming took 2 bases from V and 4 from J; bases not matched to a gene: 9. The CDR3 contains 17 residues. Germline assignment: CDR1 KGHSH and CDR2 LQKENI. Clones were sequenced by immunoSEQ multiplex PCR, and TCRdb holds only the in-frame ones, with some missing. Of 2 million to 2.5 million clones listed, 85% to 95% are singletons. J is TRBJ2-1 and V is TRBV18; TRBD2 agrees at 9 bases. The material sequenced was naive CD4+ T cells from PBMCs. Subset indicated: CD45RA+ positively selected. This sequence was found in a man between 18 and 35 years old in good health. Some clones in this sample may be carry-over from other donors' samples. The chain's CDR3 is CASSPFRSSGSYNEQFF. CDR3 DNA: TGTGCCAGCTCACCATTCAGGAGTAGCGGGAGTTACAATGAGCAGTTCTTC.